This T cell receptor (beta chain) was documented in a study of blood T cell repertoires in COVID-19. At the level of the study: PBMCs, B-cell-depleted T cells, or T cells were the source of the cDNA or gDNA that made up the material.

As originally analysed: The authors estimated nucleated cell counts from reference gene primer amplification. Clones were read by immunoSEQ multiplex PCR, and TCRdb kept only the in-frame ones, dropping some. The DNA was the basis for D and trimming; V, J and clone size are from that table. This table holds about 58,000 clones, more than 75% found once. The receptor's source is a man aged 40-50 years with active COVID-19. The sequenced material came from peripheral blood.

The CDR3 DNA is TGCGCCAGCAGTTTAGTGACAGGGAAGGACACAGATACGCAGTATTTT. It yields the protein CASSLVTGKDTDTQYF. This rearrangement joins TRBV10-1 to TRBJ2-3; TRBD1 aligns across 7 bases. The V segment lost 5 bases and the J segment 2 bases; nucleotides outside the gene matches: 10. Germline V gives CDR1 WNHNN, CDR2 SYGVQD (reference sequence). The CDR3 consists of 16 residues.